The 14 T cell receptor beta chains below come from one sample, sequenced in a study of T cell responses to AZD1222 COVID-19 vaccine. The assay was immunoSEQ multiplex PCR, and TCRdb's table has in-frame clones only and misses some. The sample includes 93,000 or so clones, 91% of them seen just once. Here the sequenced sample was peripheral blood, taken on day 0 of AZD1222 vaccination. These receptors all stem from an adult in good health.

The rearrangement uses TRBV11-3 and TRBJ1-2; D possibly corresponds to TRBD1 (6 bases). CDR1 and CDR2 from the germline V gene are SGHNT and YENEEA. The CDR3 covers 16 residues. Trimming cost V 5 bases and J 2 bases, with 18 bases left between them. CDR3 DNA sequence: TGTGCCAGCAGCCCCGGAGGGGGGCAGAGAAACTATGGCTACACCTTC. It specifies CASSPGGGQRNYGYTF. Full variable domain (remainder filled in from reference TRBV11-3 and TRBJ1-2): EAGVVQSPRYKIIEKKQPVAFWCNPISGHNTLYWYLQNLGQGPELLIRYENEEAVDDSQLPKDRFSAERLKGVDSTLKIQPAELGDSAVYLCASSPGGGQRNYGYTFGSGTRLTVV.

The chain uses TRBV10-3 and TRBJ2-7, with 10 bases that match TRBD1. CDR3 length equals 14 residues. Unmatched junction bases numbered 5, after V lost 8 bases and J lost 1 base. The germline V gene has CDR1 ENHRY and CDR2 SYGVKD. The CDR3 region has the DNA TGTGCCATCTCCGGGGACAGGGGTTCCTACGAGCAGTACTTC. It encodes CAISGDRGSYEQYF.

There are a few counts of this clone. The rearrangement uses TRBV28 and TRBJ1-2; tentative D call: TRBD1 (5 bases). Germline loops: CDR1 MDHEN, CDR2 SYDVKM. The CDR3 sequence is 14 residues long. Trimming stripped 6 bases from V and 3 bases from J, with 14 bases between. The chain's CDR3 is CASSSPQGDYGYTF. CDR3 DNA sequence: TGTGCCAGCAGCTCTCCCCAGGGTGACTATGGCTACACCTTC.

The chain links TRBV29-1 to TRBJ2-7; possibly TRBD1 for D (7 bases). V was cut by 6 bases and J by 6 bases, with 12 bases left in between. The CDR3 is made up of 11 amino acids. Germline V lookup: CDR1 SQVTM, CDR2 ANQGSEA. CDR3 nucleotides: TGCAGCGTCTTCAGGGGGGCCGAGCAGTACTTC. It yields the protein CSVFRGAEQYF.

The rearrangement uses TRBV2 and TRBJ2-1; unclear D gene. The CDR3 totals 14 residues. Germline CDR1 SNHLY, CDR2 FYNNEI. Trimming pared 3 bases from V and 6 bases from J, leaving 12 bases between. CDR3 sequence: CASSDSQLVNEQFF. The CDR3 DNA is TGTGCCAGCAGTGACTCACAATTAGTCAATGAGCAGTTCTTC.

The J gene is TRBJ2-1, the V gene TRBV7-6; D may be TRBD2 (6 bases). Between the trimmed V and J ends, which lost 5 bases and 0 bases, there was a span of 14 bases. The CDR3 runs 16 residues. CDR1 is SGHVS and CDR2 is FNYEAQ in the germline V gene. This CDR3 reads CASSVGTAVSYNEQFF. The CDR3, as DNA: TGTGCCAGCAGCGTCGGGACTGCAGTCTCCTACAATGAGCAGTTCTTC.

The chain couples TRBV7-2 to TRBJ1-5, with D perhaps matching TRBD1 (5 bases). The CDR3 has 14 amino acids. Looked up from germline, CDR1 is SGHTA and CDR2 is FQGNSA. Trimming cost V 1 base and J 3 bases, with 7 bases left between them. CDR3 residues: CASSLGQLNQPQHF. The CDR3 DNA follows: TGTGCCAGCAGCTTAGGACAGCTCAATCAGCCCCAGCATTTT.

The V and J genes are TRBV5-1 and TRBJ2-3; possibly TRBD1 for D (5 bases). The germline V gene encodes CDR1 SGHRS and CDR2 YFSETQ. Trimming took 1 base from V and 3 from J, leaving 15 bases between them. CDR3 length: 16 amino acids. The CDR3 sequence is CASSLSQGGGTDTQYF. The CDR3 DNA reads as TGCGCCAGCAGCTTGTCTCAGGGTGGCGGAACAGATACGCAGTATTTT. The variable domain in full, completed from reference TRBV5-1 and TRBJ2-3, reads KAGVTQTPRYLIKTRGQQVTLSCSPISGHRSVSWYQQTPGQGLQFLFEYFSETQRNKGNFPGRFSGRQFSNSRSEMNVSTLELGDSALYLCASSLSQGGGTDTQYFGPGTRLTVL.

The chain is built from TRBV3-1 (or the pseudogene TRBV3-2) and TRBJ2-1; 7 nucleotides match TRBD2. CDR1 and CDR2 (germline): LGHDT, YNNKEL (reference sequence). This CDR3 is built from 15 residues. J gave up 2 bases and V 3 bases, and 4 bases lay outside the gene matches. This CDR3 reads CASSHPGTTYNEQFF. The CDR3 DNA reads as TGTGCCAGCAGCCACCCCGGGACTACCTACAATGAGCAGTTCTTC.

The chain has TRBV7-9 and TRBJ2-2; D is tentatively TRBD1 or TRBD2 (5 bases each). The germline gives CDR1 SEHNR, CDR2 FQNEAQ (reference sequence). The germline V and J ends were trimmed by 3 bases and 7 bases, with 24 bases remaining between them. This CDR3 has 18 amino acids. In DNA form, the CDR3 reads TGTGCCAGCAGCTTGAATCTCCGGGACCGCGCCAACCGCGGGGAGCTGTTTTTT. Amino acid sequence: CASSLNLRDRANRGELFF.

The chain links TRBV5-1 to TRBJ2-7; 7 bases match TRBD1. J gave up 5 bases and V 6 bases, and 8 bases lay outside the gene matches. Germline loops: CDR1 SGHRS, CDR2 YFSETQ. CDR3 length: 13 amino acids. The CDR3 here is CASTRGGFDEQYF. CDR3 bases: TGCGCCAGCACGAGAGGGGGCTTCGACGAGCAGTACTTC.

The genes are TRBV7-2 and TRBJ2-4; D gene unclear. The CDR3 sequence is 12 residues long. Trimming stripped 5 bases from V and 3 bases from J, with 5 bases between. CDR1 and CDR2 (germline): SGHTA, FQGNSA. The CDR3 region is CASSVYKNIQYF. CDR3 DNA sequence: TGTGCCAGCAGCGTGTACAAAAACATTCAGTACTTC.

This chain links TRBV4-1 with TRBJ1-1; 7 nucleotides align to TRBD1. The ends lost 0 bases at V and 0 bases at J; junction bases unmatched: 7. The V gene's germline CDR1 is MGHRA and CDR2 YSYEKL. This CDR3 spans 17 amino acids. The chain's CDR3 is CASSQDVSGGLNTEAFF. DNA for the CDR3: TGCGCCAGCAGCCAAGATGTGTCAGGGGGATTGAACACTGAAGCTTTCTTT.

J is TRBJ1-1 and V is TRBV5-1; 8 bases align to TRBD1. V shed 7 bases and J 6 bases; nucleotides not matched to a gene: 11. CDR3 length: 14 residues. CDR1 is SGHRS and CDR2 is YFSETQ in the germline V gene. The CDR3 reads CASRTQGVGAEAFF. In DNA form, the CDR3 reads TGCGCCAGCCGAACACAGGGGGTTGGGGCTGAAGCTTTCTTT. Complete variable domain (other parts from reference TRBV5-1 and TRBJ1-1): KAGVTQTPRYLIKTRGQQVTLSCSPISGHRSVSWYQQTPGQGLQFLFEYFSETQRNKGNFPGRFSGRQFSNSRSEMNVSTLELGDSALYLCASRTQGVGAEAFFGQGTRLTVV.